The TCR beta chain under discussion was sequenced for a study of T cell responses to AZD1222 COVID-19 vaccine. General observations from the study: Baseline serostatus was positive in only a handful of AZD1222 recipients. Two AZD1222 doses significantly raised spike-specific TCR breadth and depth over controls. Donors were largely white British and mainly female; clonal diversity was possibly underestimated. Along spike, vaccine-associated CD4 TCRs were found throughout, with dominance at 160-218 and 743-854.

The CDR3 covers 16 residues. The germline V gene has CDR1 SGHTA and CDR2 FQGNSA. The V gene end was trimmed by 6 bases and the J gene end by 7 bases; junction bases not matched to a gene: 12. This clone was counted once. The target antigen is unknown. Only in-frame clones appear in the TCRdb table, and some are missing; sequencing was by immunoSEQ multiplex PCR. The sample consists of 140,000 to 150,000 clones, roughly 85% of them appearing once. The sequencing here drew on peripheral blood, taken on day 0 of AZD1222 vaccination. This sequence originates from an adult in good health. The chain has TRBV7-2 and TRBJ2-1; 10 positions match TRBD2. DNA of the CDR3: TGTGCCAGCAGGCGCTCCTCCGGGACTAGCGCTAATGAGCAGTTCTTC. It encodes CASRRSSGTSANEQFF. The full variable domain, completed using reference TRBV7-2 and TRBJ2-1, is GAGVSQSPSNKVTEKGKDVELRCDPISGHTALYWYRQSLGQGLEFLIYFQGNSAPDKSGLPSDRFSAERTGGSVSTLTIQRTQQEDSAVYLCASRRSSGTSANEQFFGPGTRLTVL.